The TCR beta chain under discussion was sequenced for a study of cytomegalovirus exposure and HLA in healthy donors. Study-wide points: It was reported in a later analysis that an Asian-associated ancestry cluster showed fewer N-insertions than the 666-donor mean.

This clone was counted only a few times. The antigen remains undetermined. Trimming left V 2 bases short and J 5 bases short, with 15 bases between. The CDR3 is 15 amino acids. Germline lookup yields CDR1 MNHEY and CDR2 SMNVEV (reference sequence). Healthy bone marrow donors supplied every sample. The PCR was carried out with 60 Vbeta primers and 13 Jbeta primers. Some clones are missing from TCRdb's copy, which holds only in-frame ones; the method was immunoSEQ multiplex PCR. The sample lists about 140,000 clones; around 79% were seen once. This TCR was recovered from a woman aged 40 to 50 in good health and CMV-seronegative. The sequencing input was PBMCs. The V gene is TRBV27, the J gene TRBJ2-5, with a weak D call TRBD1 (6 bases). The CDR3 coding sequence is TGTGCCAGCAGTTTAGGATGGGGGCGAGGGGAGACCCAGTACTTC. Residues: CASSLGWGRGETQYF.